This passage covers 20 T cell receptor beta chains from one sample sequenced in a study of chemoradiotherapy in HPV16-positive cancers. Repertoires were generated with immunoSEQ multiplex PCR, while TCRdb's copy carries only in-frame clones and drops some. This table has 2,500 to 3,500 clones, 70% to 90% appearing once. The sample in question was tumor tissue, obtained from a patient who underwent chemoradiotherapy. Receptors were obtained from a human donor with HPV-associated anogenital cancer.

The chain joins TRBV14 to TRBJ1-1; a weak D match, TRBD1 (6 bases). There are 14 residues in the CDR3. The V end lost 2 bases, the J end lost 8 bases, and 15 bases lay between the germline ends. Germline V gene sequence: CDR1 SGHDN, CDR2 FVKESK. In nucleotides, the CDR3 is TGTGCCAGCAGCCAATATAGATTTGGACAGGAAGCTTTCTTT. Amino acids: CASSQYRFGQEAFF.

The chain uses TRBV2 and TRBJ2-4; 10 bases map to TRBD2. The CDR3 totals 16 residues. The germline CDR1 and CDR2 sequences are SNHLY and FYNNEI. V shed 8 bases and J 6 bases; nucleotides not matched to a gene: 13. In nucleotides, the CDR3 is TGTGCCAGCGGGGGCGCTAGCGGGAGAAGCGGAAACATTCAGTACTTC. This encodes CASGGASGRSGNIQYF.

The chain has TRBV27 and TRBJ2-7; D possibly corresponds to TRBD2 (5 bases). The V gene's germline CDR1 is MNHEY and CDR2 SMNVEV (reference sequence). This CDR3 has 13 residues. Deletions cut 6 bases from V and 5 bases from J, with 14 bases between. For the CDR3, the DNA is TGTGCCAGCAGGTCCTTAGGAGGCAACGAGCAGTACTTC. Translating it yields CASRSLGGNEQYF.

The chain joins TRBV27 to TRBJ2-3, with TRBD2 identical over 10 bases. The V gene's germline CDR1 is MNHEY and CDR2 SMNVEV (reference sequence). This CDR3 is 15 amino acids long. V lost 6 bases, J lost 4 bases, and 7 bases stayed unmatched. The CDR3, as DNA: TGTGCCAGCAGCCGTCTAGCGGGAGTTCCAGATACGCAGTATTTT. Amino acids: CASSRLAGVPDTQYF.

The genes are TRBV28 and TRBJ2-5, with TRBD2 matching 13 bases. This CDR3 has 15 residues. The germline gives CDR1 MDHEN, CDR2 SYDVKM. Trimming cost V 5 bases and J 5 bases; bases outside gene matches: 5. CDR3 region: CASSGTSGGVETQYF. The CDR3 DNA is TGTGCCAGCAGTGGCACTAGCGGGGGGGTGGAGACCCAGTACTTC.

The genes are TRBV7-2 and TRBJ1-1; D is undetermined. The CDR3 is 12 amino acids. V lost 1 base and J lost 4, with 4 bases in between. Germline CDR1 and CDR2: SGHTA and FQGNSA. CDR3 DNA sequence: TGTGCCAGCAGCTTAGATGGCACTGAAGCTTTCTTT. It is translated as CASSLDGTEAFF.

The CDR3 loop is CAWSRGQANNEQFF. As DNA, the CDR3 is TGTGCCTGGAGTCGCGGACAGGCTAACAATGAGCAGTTCTTC. This chain connects TRBV30 to TRBJ2-1, with 7 positions matching TRBD1. Per germline, CDR1 GTSNPN and CDR2 SVGIG (reference sequence). Trimming took 2 bases from V and 5 from J; bases not matched to a gene: 6. The CDR3 covers 14 residues.

The rearrangement links TRBV30 to TRBJ1-2; D uncertain. The ends were cut back, 0 bases at V and 5 bases at J, with 10 bases in the middle. CDR3 size: 13 residues. Germline V gives CDR1 GTSNPN, CDR2 SVGIG (reference sequence). The chain's CDR3 is CAWSVNSQYGYTF. The CDR3 bases are TGTGCCTGGAGTGTTAACAGCCAGTATGGCTACACCTTC.

This chain joins TRBV7-2 and TRBJ2-5; 8 nucleotides agree with TRBD1. Trimming cost V 3 bases and J 5 bases; bases outside gene matches: 2. The CDR3 is 13 residues long. CDR1 SGHTA and CDR2 FQGNSA come from the germline V gene. CDR3 loop: CASSFTGGETQYF. CDR3 sequence (DNA): TGTGCCAGCAGCTTTACAGGGGGGGAGACCCAGTACTTC.

The chain has TRBV7-3 and TRBJ2-2; D uncertain. Trimming left V 2 bases short and J 0 bases short, with 4 bases between. Germline V gene lookup returns CDR1 SGHTA and CDR2 FQGTGA. The CDR3 loop spans 14 amino acids. The CDR3 loop reads CASSLQANTGELFF. Written as DNA, the CDR3 is TGTGCCAGCAGCTTACAGGCGAACACCGGGGAGCTGTTTTTT.

The gene calls are TRBV5-1 and TRBJ2-7; 11 bases align to TRBD1. CDR1 and CDR2 from the germline V gene are SGHRS and YFSETQ. This CDR3 has 19 amino acids. V lost 0 bases and J lost 0; bases outside the gene matches: 11. For the CDR3, the DNA is TGCGCCAGCAGCTTGGGGACAGGGGGCTCTCTATCCAGCTCCTACGAGCAGTACTTC. This translates into CASSLGTGGSLSSSYEQYF.

V usage is TRBV30 and J usage is TRBJ1-5, with 12 bases aligning to TRBD1. Per the germline V gene, CDR1 is GTSNPN and CDR2 is SVGIG (reference sequence). J lost 7 bases, V lost 5 bases, and 6 bases had no gene match. This CDR3 spans 14 amino acids. DNA for the CDR3: TGTGCCTGGTCCTCCGGGACAGGGGGCCAGCCCCAGCATTTT. Translating gives CAWSSGTGGQPQHF.

The J gene is TRBJ2-5, the V gene TRBV5-1, with D possibly matching TRBD1 (5 bases). This CDR3 contains 14 residues. Germline CDR1 reads SGHRS; CDR2 reads YFSETQ. V was pared by 5 bases and J by 0 bases, with 11 bases between. The CDR3 protein is CASSYVGDQETQYF. The CDR3 region has the DNA TGCGCCAGCAGTTACGTAGGGGACCAAGAGACCCAGTACTTC. Variable domain in full (rest from reference TRBV5-1 and TRBJ2-5): KAGVTQTPRYLIKTRGQQVTLSCSPISGHRSVSWYQQTPGQGLQFLFEYFSETQRNKGNFPGRFSGRQFSNSRSEMNVSTLELGDSALYLCASSYVGDQETQYFGPGTRLLVL.

This clone was picked up a small number of times. CDR3 in DNA: TGTGCCAGCGAGGGTGGTGAAAAACTGTTTTTT. It codes for CASEGGEKLFF. This chain joins TRBV28 and TRBJ1-4; no clear D gene. The CDR3 covers 11 residues. CDR1 is MDHEN, CDR2 SYDVKM, per germline. V dropped 8 bases and J dropped 7 bases, with 8 bases sitting between them.

The CDR3 region is CASSQGPERNYGYTF. The CDR3 DNA follows: TGTGCCAGCAGCCAAGGCCCGGAACGAAACTATGGCTACACCTTC. The chain employs TRBV14 and TRBJ1-2; D ambiguous. The CDR3 has 15 amino acids. Looked up from germline, CDR1 is SGHDN and CDR2 is FVKESK. V was shortened by 1 base and J by 2 bases, with 11 bases between the two germline ends.

This chain links TRBV5-1 with TRBJ2-5; D call uncertain. Germline-derived CDR1 and CDR2 are SGHRS and YFSETQ. The CDR3 runs to 13 residues. V was shortened by 1 base and J by 3 bases, with 7 bases between the two germline ends. CDR3 sequence (DNA): TGCGCCAGCAGCTTGACGGTGGAAGAGACCCAGTACTTC. This translates into CASSLTVEETQYF.

The J gene is TRBJ1-1, the V gene TRBV30; D is possibly TRBD1 (6 bases). CDR1 is GTSNPN and CDR2 is SVGIG in the germline V gene (reference sequence). Deletions cut 2 bases from V and 0 bases from J, with 10 bases between. CDR3 length equals 14 residues. The CDR3 DNA follows: TGTGCCTGGAGTAGGGACATCATGAACACTGAAGCTTTCTTT. Protein: CAWSRDIMNTEAFF.

V is TRBV5-6 and J is TRBJ1-2; D is ambiguous. The CDR3 is 13 amino acids. The germline V gene encodes CDR1 SGHDT and CDR2 YYEEEE. Trimming removed 9 bases from V and 5 bases from J, with 17 bases in between. In DNA form, the CDR3 reads TGTGCCACCGAAACTAGCGGGCGATATGGCTACACCTTC. This sequence encodes CATETSGRYGYTF. Using reference TRBV5-6 and TRBJ1-2 for the parts outside the CDR3, the full variable domain is DAGVTQSPTHLIKTRGQQVTLRCSPKSGHDTVSWYQQALGQGPQFIFQYYEEEERQRGNFPDRFSGHQFPNYSSELNVNALLLGDSALYLCATETSGRYGYTFGSGTRLTVV.

V usage is TRBV4-1 and J usage is TRBJ2-1; tentative D call: TRBD2 (6 bases). This CDR3 comprises 17 residues. Germline values: CDR1 MGHRA, CDR2 YSYEKL. The V gene lost 1 base and the J gene lost 2 bases, with 15 bases spanning the gap. In DNA, the CDR3 is TGCGCCAGCAGCCAAGGGTTAGCGGACCTTCCCTACAATGAGCAGTTCTTC. It codes for CASSQGLADLPYNEQFF.

The chain combines TRBV27 with TRBJ2-3; 10 nucleotides line up with TRBD1. The ends lost 5 bases at V and 0 bases at J; junction bases unmatched: 5. The CDR3 is made up of 16 amino acids. Looked up from germline, CDR1 is MNHEY and CDR2 is SMNVEV (reference sequence). CDR3 sequence reads: CASSPDRGSSTDTQYF. For the CDR3, the DNA is TGTGCCAGCAGTCCGGACAGGGGGTCTAGCACAGATACGCAGTATTTT.